Shown below are 25 T cell receptor beta chains from a single sample sequenced in a study of Ad26.COV2.S vaccination and SARS-CoV-2 variants. Sequenced by immunoSEQ multiplex PCR; TCRdb stores in-frame clones only, minus some. The sample shows hundreds of thousands of clones, approximately 92% of them seen only once. Treatment specified: some 20 received Ad26.COV2.S at low or high dose, single or two shots; 5 received placebo; per-sample allocation not given. Following the first vaccine or placebo injection, samples were taken on day 63. Sequencing used peripheral blood, obtained in a trial of Ad26.COV2.S vaccine versus placebo. These receptors all come from a person aged 18-65 years who received the Ad26.COV2.S COVID-19 vaccine or a placebo.

This clone was seen a few times. This chain uses TRBV23-1 with TRBJ1-5; TRBD1 matches 10 bases. TRBV23-1 is an ORF; its function is uncertain. The CDR3 is made up of 15 amino acids. J lost 6 bases, V lost 3 bases, and 5 bases had no gene match. The CDR3 here is CASSQSGTGAQPQHF. CDR3 DNA: TGCGCCAGCAGTCAGTCCGGGACAGGGGCTCAGCCCCAGCATTTT.

The chain has TRBV15 and TRBJ1-1; no firm D call. This CDR3 is 15 amino acids long. Germline lookup yields CDR1 LNHNV and CDR2 YYDKDF (reference sequence). V was clipped by 0 bases and J by 1 base, with 9 bases between them. The CDR3 bases are TGTGCCACCAGCAGAGATTACATACAGAACACTGAAGCTTTCTTT. Protein product: CATSRDYIQNTEAFF.

V and J are TRBV2 and TRBJ2-2; 8 bases agree with TRBD2. The germline V gene encodes CDR1 SNHLY and CDR2 FYNNEI. The CDR3 loop spans 15 amino acids. Trimming cost V 8 bases and J 2 bases; bases outside gene matches: 7. CDR3 region: CASSRSGGNTGELFF. The CDR3 DNA reads TGTGCCAGCTCACGAAGCGGGGGTAACACCGGGGAGCTGTTTTTT.

The chain carries TRBV7-2 and TRBJ1-4; D ambiguous. Germline loops: CDR1 SGHTA, CDR2 FQGNSA. This CDR3 has 12 residues. Trimming removed 1 base from V and 7 bases from J, with 4 bases in between. The CDR3: CASSLGGEKLFF. Here the CDR3 DNA reads TGTGCCAGCAGCTTAGGCGGTGAAAAACTGTTTTTT.

The genes are TRBV10-3 and TRBJ1-5, with D unclear. Trimming took off 4 bases at V and 5 bases at J, with 9 bases between the two ends. The CDR3 is 13 amino acids. Per germline, CDR1 ENHRY and CDR2 SYGVKD. The DNA of the CDR3 is TGTGCCATCAGTGGTGACGGAGATCAGCCCCAGCATTTT. As protein: CAISGDGDQPQHF.

The genes are TRBV5-6 and TRBJ2-1, with TRBD2 as a possible D gene (6 bases). Per the germline V gene, CDR1 is SGHDT and CDR2 is YYEEEE. V was cut by 3 bases and J by 8 bases, with 15 bases left in between. The CDR3 is made up of 14 amino acids. For the CDR3, the DNA is TGTGCCAGCAGCTCGGACGGTTCTAGCGATGAGCAGTTCTTC. It is translated as CASSSDGSSDEQFF.

This sequence joins TRBV5-4 and TRBJ2-5, with 7 bases aligning to TRBD1. The germline CDR1 and CDR2 sequences are SGHNT and YYREEE (reference sequence). V trimming: 4 bases; J trimming: 4 bases; junction bases outside the gene matches: 7. There are 14 residues in the CDR3. This CDR3 is CASSRDSLGETQYF. CDR3 sequence (DNA): TGTGCCAGCAGCCGGGACAGTTTGGGAGAGACCCAGTACTTC.

This chain connects TRBV6-2 or TRBV6-3 to TRBJ2-1; the match to TRBD2 covers 9 bases. V lost 0 bases and J lost 1; bases outside the gene matches: 7. CDR3 length: 18 amino acids. Germline V CDR1 and CDR2: MNHEY, SVGEGT. CDR3 amino acids: CASSYSILAGASYNEQFF. The CDR3 bases are TGTGCCAGCAGTTACTCGATTTTAGCGGGAGCTTCCTACAATGAGCAGTTCTTC.

The rearrangement joins TRBV15 to TRBJ1-5; D is ambiguous. The CDR3 has 15 amino acids. The germline CDR1 and CDR2 sequences are LNHNV and YYDKDF (reference sequence). V shed 1 base and J shed 0 bases, with 7 bases lying between them. Here the CDR3 reads CATSRAEYSNQPQHF. In nucleotides, the CDR3 is TGTGCCACCAGCAGAGCAGAGTATAGCAATCAGCCCCAGCATTTT.

The gene calls are TRBV6-2 or TRBV6-3 and TRBJ2-6; D could derive from TRBD1 or TRBD2 (5 bases each). This CDR3 spans 15 amino acids. The V gene lost 2 bases and the J gene lost 3 bases, with 8 bases spanning the gap. Per germline, CDR1 MNHEY and CDR2 SVGEGT. CDR3 sequence (DNA): TGTGCCAGCAGTTACCGAGGGGATGGGGCCAACGTCCTGACTTTC. It encodes CASSYRGDGANVLTF.

This clone was counted a single time. The chain employs TRBV28 and TRBJ2-7; D unclear. The CDR3 totals 14 residues. Trimming removed 6 bases from V and 1 base from J, with 13 bases in between. Germline V gene lookup returns CDR1 MDHEN and CDR2 SYDVKM. The CDR3 region has the DNA TGTGCCAGCAGAGGAATCGGCGTTTCCTACGAGCAGTACGTC. Its protein is CASRGIGVSYEQYV.

V and J are TRBV7-9 and TRBJ1-3, with 9 bases aligning to TRBD1. The J segment lost 0 bases and the V segment lost 2 bases, leaving 8 bases of the junction unmatched. CDR1 and CDR2 (germline): SEHNR, FQNEAQ (reference sequence). CDR3 length: 18 amino acids. The CDR3 spells CASSLWGQGSSSGNTIYF. CDR3 DNA sequence: TGTGCCAGCAGCTTATGGGGACAGGGAAGTAGCTCTGGAAACACCATATATTTT.

The chain has TRBV13 and TRBJ1-6, with D unclear. Germline V gene data show CDR1 as PRHDT and CDR2 as FYEKMQ (reference sequence). The CDR3 is 17 residues long. The ends were cut back, 4 bases at V and 1 base at J, with 14 bases in the middle. The CDR3 spells CASSSYGSGSYNSPLHF. The CDR3 DNA reads TGTGCCAGCAGCTCGTACGGGTCCGGATCCTATAATTCACCCCTCCACTTT.

The chain joins TRBV7-9 to TRBJ2-1, with D possibly being TRBD1 or TRBD2 (5 bases each). V shed 5 bases and J shed 7 bases, with 15 bases lying between them. The germline gives CDR1 SEHNR, CDR2 FQNEAQ (reference sequence). The CDR3 extends over 14 amino acids. CDR3 in amino acids: CASSTSGTTNEQFF. The CDR3 nucleotides are TGTGCCAGCAGCACCTCCGGGACCACAAATGAGCAGTTCTTC.

The chain joins TRBV5-4 to TRBJ2-1; 14 bases line up with TRBD2. The germline V gene encodes CDR1 SGHNT and CDR2 YYREEE (reference sequence). The CDR3 runs to 16 residues. V shed 4 bases and J 7 bases; nucleotides not matched to a gene: 7. CDR3 amino acids: CASSVATSGRANEQFF. Written as DNA, the CDR3 is TGTGCCAGCAGCGTGGCGACTAGCGGGAGGGCGAATGAGCAGTTCTTC.

This rearrangement joins TRBV19 to TRBJ1-2; 7 bases are a match to TRBD1. CDR3 length equals 18 residues. J lost 8 bases, V lost 2 bases, and 20 bases had no gene match. CDR1 LNHDA and CDR2 SQIVND come from the germline V gene (reference sequence). In nucleotides, the CDR3 is TGTGCCAGTAGTATACTTGGACAGGAGGGTGGCGGTAACAAGGGCTACACCTTC. Its protein is CASSILGQEGGGNKGYTF.

This chain links TRBV25-1 with TRBJ2-1, with D unresolved. In germline, CDR1 is MGHDK, CDR2 SYGVNS. The ends were cut back, 6 bases at V and 7 bases at J, with 13 bases in the middle. The CDR3 is 13 amino acids. The CDR3 region has the DNA TGTGCCAGCAGGGAGCCCAATAGGAATGAGCAGTTCTTC. Amino acids: CASREPNRNEQFF.

The gene calls are TRBV5-6 and TRBJ1-4; TRBD1 matches 7 bases. After removal of 0 bases from V and 5 bases from J, the junction contained 10 bases not matched to a gene. Germline CDR1 reads SGHDT; CDR2 reads YYEEEE. The CDR3 extends over 17 amino acids. The CDR3 sequence: CASSLGWRDRLNEKLFF. DNA for the CDR3: TGTGCCAGCAGCTTGGGGTGGCGGGACAGACTGAATGAAAAACTGTTTTTT.

J is TRBJ2-6 and V is TRBV6-1; D gene ambiguous. Germline CDR1 reads MNHNS; CDR2 reads SASEGT. The CDR3 has 17 residues. The ends were cut back, 3 bases at V and 0 bases at J, with 12 bases in the middle. The CDR3 region is CASSDLTFDSGANVLTF. The CDR3 nucleotides read TGTGCCAGCAGTGACCTGACATTTGACTCTGGGGCCAACGTCCTGACTTTC.

The J gene is TRBJ2-7, the V gene TRBV11-2, with 8 bases aligning to TRBD1. The CDR3 has 14 amino acids. With 5 bases clipped from V and 0 bases from J, the junction kept 3 bases outside the gene matches. Germline assignment: CDR1 SGHAT and CDR2 FQNNGV. CDR3 bases: TGTGCCAGCAGCCGGGACAGGTCCTCCTACGAGCAGTACTTC. It specifies CASSRDRSSYEQYF.

The chain employs TRBV27 and TRBJ1-1; TRBD1 is a possible D gene (5 bases). Between the trimmed V and J ends, which lost 6 bases and 6 bases, there was a span of 14 bases. The CDR3 has 13 residues. Germline V gives CDR1 MNHEY, CDR2 SMNVEV (reference sequence). The DNA for the CDR3 is TGTGCCAGCAGCCTTTTGCAGGGTCCTGAAGCTTTCTTT. The encoded protein is CASSLLQGPEAFF.

The rearrangement links TRBV6-5 to TRBJ1-6; no clear D gene. In germline, CDR1 is MNHEY, CDR2 SVGAGI. The CDR3 runs to 15 residues. The V and J ends lost 6 bases and 9 bases respectively, with 18 bases between them. CDR3 DNA: TGTGCCAGCAGACCCTGGGGTGGAGAAGGTTCACCCCTCCACTTT. It translates to CASRPWGGEGSPLHF.

This chain joins TRBV6-5 and TRBJ2-2, with 11 bases that match TRBD1. CDR1 is MNHEY and CDR2 is SVGAGI in the germline V gene. The CDR3 contains 15 residues. J lost 6 bases, V lost 2 bases, and 2 bases had no gene match. This CDR3 is CASSYQGQGAGELFF. In nucleotides, the CDR3 is TGTGCCAGCAGTTACCAGGGACAGGGGGCCGGGGAGCTGTTTTTT.

This sequence joins TRBV28 and TRBJ2-7, with D possibly matching TRBD1 (7 bases). V was clipped by 7 bases and J by 3 bases, with 16 bases between them. Germline CDR1 and CDR2: MDHEN and SYDVKM. CDR3 size: 14 residues. DNA for the CDR3: TGTGCCAGCACCCAGGGGGGAAAGCGCTACGAGCAGTACTTC. It codes for CASTQGGKRYEQYF.

The V gene is TRBV5-1, the J gene TRBJ1-4, with 7 bases lining up with TRBD1. Germline V gene lookup returns CDR1 SGHRS and CDR2 YFSETQ. The CDR3 contains 14 residues. The V segment lost 4 bases and the J segment 0 bases; nucleotides outside the gene matches: 0. The CDR3 reads CASSQGATNEKLFF. In nucleotides, the CDR3 is TGCGCCAGCAGCCAGGGGGCAACTAATGAAAAACTGTTTTTT.